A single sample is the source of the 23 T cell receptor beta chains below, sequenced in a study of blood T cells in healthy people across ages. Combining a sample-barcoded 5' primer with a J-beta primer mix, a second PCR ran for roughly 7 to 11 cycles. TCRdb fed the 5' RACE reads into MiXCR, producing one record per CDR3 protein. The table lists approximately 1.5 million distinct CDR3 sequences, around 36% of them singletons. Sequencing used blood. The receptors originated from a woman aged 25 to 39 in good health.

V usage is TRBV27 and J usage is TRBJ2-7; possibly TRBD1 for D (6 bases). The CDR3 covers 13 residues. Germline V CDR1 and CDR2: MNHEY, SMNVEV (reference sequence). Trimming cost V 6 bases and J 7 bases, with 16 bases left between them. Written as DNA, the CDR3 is TGTGCCAGCAGCTGGACAGTCGCCGGGGAGCAGTACTTC. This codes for CASSWTVAGEQYF.

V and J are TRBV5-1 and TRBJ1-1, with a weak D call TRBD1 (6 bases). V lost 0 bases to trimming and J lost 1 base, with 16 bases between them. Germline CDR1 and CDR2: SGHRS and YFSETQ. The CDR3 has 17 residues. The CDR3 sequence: CASSLEVGTGTNTEAFF. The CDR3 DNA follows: TGCGCCAGCAGCTTGGAAGTAGGTACAGGGACGAACACTGAAGCTTTCTTT.

In nucleotides, the CDR3 is TGCAGTGCTAGAATCACGGGCAATAATGAAAAACTGTTTTTT. Protein: CSARITGNNEKLFF. The chain links TRBV20-1 to TRBJ1-4; D call uncertain. The germline gives CDR1 DFQATT, CDR2 SNEGSKA (reference sequence). CDR3 size: 14 residues. V was shortened by 2 bases and J by 4 bases, with 11 bases between the two germline ends.

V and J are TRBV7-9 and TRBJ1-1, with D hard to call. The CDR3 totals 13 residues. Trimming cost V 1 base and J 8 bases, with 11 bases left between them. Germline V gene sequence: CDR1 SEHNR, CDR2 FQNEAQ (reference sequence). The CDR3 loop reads CASSLVSSLEAFF. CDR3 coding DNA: TGTGCCAGCAGCTTAGTTTCTTCCTTAGAAGCTTTCTTT.

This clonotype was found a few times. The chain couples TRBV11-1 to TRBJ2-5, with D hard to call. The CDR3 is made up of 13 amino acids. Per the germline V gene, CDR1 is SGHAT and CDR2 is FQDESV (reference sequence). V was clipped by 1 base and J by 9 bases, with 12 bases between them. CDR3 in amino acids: CASSLDFNGPQYF. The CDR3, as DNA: TGTGCCAGCAGCTTAGACTTCAATGGGCCCCAGTACTTC.

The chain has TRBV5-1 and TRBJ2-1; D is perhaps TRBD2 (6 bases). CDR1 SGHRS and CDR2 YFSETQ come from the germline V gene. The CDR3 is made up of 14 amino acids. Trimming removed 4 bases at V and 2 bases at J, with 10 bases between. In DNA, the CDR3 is TGCGCCAGCAGCAGACTAGATCCCTACAATGAGCAGTTCTTC. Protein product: CASSRLDPYNEQFF.

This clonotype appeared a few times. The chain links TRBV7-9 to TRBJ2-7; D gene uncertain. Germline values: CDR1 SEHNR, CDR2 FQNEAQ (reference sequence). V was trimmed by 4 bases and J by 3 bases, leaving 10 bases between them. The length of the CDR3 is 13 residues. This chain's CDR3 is CASSYRTGYEQYF. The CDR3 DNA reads TGTGCCAGCAGCTATCGGACCGGCTACGAGCAGTACTTC.

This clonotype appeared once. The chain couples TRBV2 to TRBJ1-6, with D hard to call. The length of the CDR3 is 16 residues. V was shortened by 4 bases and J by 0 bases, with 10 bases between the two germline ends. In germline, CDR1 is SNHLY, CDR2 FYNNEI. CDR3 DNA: TGTGCCAGCAGTGGCGGGCAGAGCTCCTATAATTCACCCCTCCACTTT. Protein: CASSGGQSSYNSPLHF.

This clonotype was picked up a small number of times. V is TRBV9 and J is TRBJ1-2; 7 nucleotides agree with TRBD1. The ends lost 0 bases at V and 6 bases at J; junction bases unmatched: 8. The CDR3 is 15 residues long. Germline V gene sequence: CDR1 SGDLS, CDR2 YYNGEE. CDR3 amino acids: CASSVALAGGDGYTF. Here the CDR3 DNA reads TGTGCCAGCAGCGTAGCCCTGGCAGGGGGAGATGGCTACACCTTC. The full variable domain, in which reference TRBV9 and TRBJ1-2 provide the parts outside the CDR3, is DSGVTQTPKHLITATGQRVTLRCSPRSGDLSVYWYQQSLDQGLQFLIQYYNGEERAKGNILERFSAQQFPDLHSELNLSSLELGDSALYFCASSVALAGGDGYTFGSGTRLTVV.

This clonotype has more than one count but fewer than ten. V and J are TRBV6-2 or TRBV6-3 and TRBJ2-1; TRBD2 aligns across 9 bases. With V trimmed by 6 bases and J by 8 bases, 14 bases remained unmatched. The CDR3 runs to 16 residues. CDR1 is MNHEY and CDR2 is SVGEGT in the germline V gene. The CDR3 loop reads CASRSKRGAGIYEQFF. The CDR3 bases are TGTGCCAGCAGAAGCAAGCGGGGGGCCGGTATATATGAGCAGTTCTTC.

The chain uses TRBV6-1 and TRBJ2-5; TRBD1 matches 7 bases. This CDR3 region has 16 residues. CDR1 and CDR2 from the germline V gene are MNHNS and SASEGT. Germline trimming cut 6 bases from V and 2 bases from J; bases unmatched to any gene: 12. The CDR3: CASRGQTRSGQETQYF. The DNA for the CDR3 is TGTGCCAGCAGGGGACAGACCCGAAGCGGACAAGAGACCCAGTACTTC.

The CDR3 DNA follows: TGTGCCAGCAGCTTAAGTACCTACACGGGGACCCAGTACTTC. Amino acid sequence: CASSLSTYTGTQYF. The chain couples TRBV11-2 to TRBJ2-5; D not certain. CDR3 size: 14 residues. Germline CDR1 is SGHAT and CDR2 is FQNNGV. V was shortened by 2 bases and J by 7 bases, with 14 bases between the two germline ends. The variable domain in full, completed from reference TRBV11-2 and TRBJ2-5, reads EAGVAQSPRYKIIEKRQSVAFWCNPISGHATLYWYQQILGQGPKLLIQFQNNGVVDDSQLPKDRFSAERLKGVDSTLKIQPAKLEDSAVYLCASSLSTYTGTQYFGPGTRLLVL.

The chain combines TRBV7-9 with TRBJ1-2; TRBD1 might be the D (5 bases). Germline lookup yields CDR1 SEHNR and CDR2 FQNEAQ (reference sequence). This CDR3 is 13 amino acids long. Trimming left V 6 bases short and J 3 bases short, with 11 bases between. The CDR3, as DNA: TGTGCCAGCAGGGAGTTGGGGGACTATGGCTACACCTTC. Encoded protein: CASRELGDYGYTF.

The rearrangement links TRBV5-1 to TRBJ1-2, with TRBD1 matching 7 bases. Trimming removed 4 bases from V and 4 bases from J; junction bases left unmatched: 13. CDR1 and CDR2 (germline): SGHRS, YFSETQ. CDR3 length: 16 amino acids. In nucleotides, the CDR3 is TGCGCCAGCAGCCTGGGCCACTCCGGGACAGCCTATGGCTACACCTTC. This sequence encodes CASSLGHSGTAYGYTF.

The CDR3 region is CSASAGEFYEQYF. The CDR3, as DNA: TGCAGTGCTTCAGCGGGAGAATTCTACGAGCAGTACTTC. This chain uses TRBV20-1 with TRBJ2-7; 8 nucleotides align to TRBD2. The CDR3 sequence is 13 residues long. The V and J ends lost 5 bases and 3 bases, in that order; junction bases with no gene match: 6. Germline V lookup: CDR1 DFQATT, CDR2 SNEGSKA (reference sequence).

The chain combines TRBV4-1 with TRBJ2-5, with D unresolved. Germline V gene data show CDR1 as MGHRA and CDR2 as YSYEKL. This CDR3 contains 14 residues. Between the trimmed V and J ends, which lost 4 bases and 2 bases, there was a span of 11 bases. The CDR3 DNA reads TGCGCCAGCAGCCTAAACTACTTTCAAGAGACCCAGTACTTC. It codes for CASSLNYFQETQYF.

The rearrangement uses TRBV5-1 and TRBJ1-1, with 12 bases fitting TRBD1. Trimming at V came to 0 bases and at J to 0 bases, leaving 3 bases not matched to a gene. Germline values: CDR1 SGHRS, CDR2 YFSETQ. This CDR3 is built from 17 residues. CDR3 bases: TGCGCCAGCAGCTTGGCGGGACAGGGGGCAATGAACACTGAAGCTTTCTTT. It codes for CASSLAGQGAMNTEAFF.

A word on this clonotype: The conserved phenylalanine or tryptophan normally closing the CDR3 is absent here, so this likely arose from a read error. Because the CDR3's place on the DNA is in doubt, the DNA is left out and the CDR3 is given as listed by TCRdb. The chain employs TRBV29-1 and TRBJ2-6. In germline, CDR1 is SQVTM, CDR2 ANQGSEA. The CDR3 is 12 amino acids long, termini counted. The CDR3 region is CSVETGANVRTY.

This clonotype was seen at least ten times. For the CDR3, the DNA is TGTGCCAGCAGCCGGAATCCGGGGAGGGAGCAGTTCTTC. Residues: CASSRNPGREQFF. This chain uses TRBV7-2 with TRBJ2-1, with D perhaps matching TRBD2 (6 bases). Germline-derived CDR1 and CDR2 are SGHTA and FQGNSA. V was cut by 5 bases and J by 10 bases, with 15 bases left in between. The CDR3 spans 13 residues.

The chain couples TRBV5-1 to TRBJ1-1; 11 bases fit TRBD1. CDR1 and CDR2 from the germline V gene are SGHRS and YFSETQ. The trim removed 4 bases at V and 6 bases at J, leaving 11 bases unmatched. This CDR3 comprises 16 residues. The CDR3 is CASSMDRGRGSAEAFF. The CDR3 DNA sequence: TGCGCCAGCAGCATGGACAGGGGGCGAGGAAGCGCTGAAGCTTTCTTT.

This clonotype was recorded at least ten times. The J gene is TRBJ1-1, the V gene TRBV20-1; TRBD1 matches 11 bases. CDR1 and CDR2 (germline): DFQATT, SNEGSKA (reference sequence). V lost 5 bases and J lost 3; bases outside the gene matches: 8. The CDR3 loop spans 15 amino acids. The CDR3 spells CSAWTGGGRDTEAFF. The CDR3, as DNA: TGCAGTGCTTGGACAGGGGGCGGGAGGGACACTGAAGCTTTCTTT.

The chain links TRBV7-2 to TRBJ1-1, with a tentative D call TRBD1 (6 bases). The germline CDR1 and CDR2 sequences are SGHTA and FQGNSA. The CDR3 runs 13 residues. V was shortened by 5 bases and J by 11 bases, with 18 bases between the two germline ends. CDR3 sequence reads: CASSLGLGGAAFF. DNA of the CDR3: TGTGCCAGCAGCCTCGGATTGGGGGGGGCGGCTTTCTTT.

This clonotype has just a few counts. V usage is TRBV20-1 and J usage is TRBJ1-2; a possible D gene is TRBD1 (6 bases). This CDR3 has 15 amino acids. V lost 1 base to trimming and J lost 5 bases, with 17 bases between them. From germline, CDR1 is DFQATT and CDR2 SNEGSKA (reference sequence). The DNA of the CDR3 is TGCAGTGCTAGAGGGTCGACAGGCGAGCATTATGGCTACACCTTC. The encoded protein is CSARGSTGEHYGYTF.